This T cell receptor beta chain was obtained from a study of cytomegalovirus exposure and HLA in healthy donors. Amplification used 60 Vbeta primers and 13 Jbeta primers. The protocol was immunoSEQ multiplex PCR, while the TCRdb copy is restricted to in-frame clones and leaves out a portion. This sample carries tens of thousands of clones, more than 70% of them seen once, and the ten largest clones take about 4.2%. The CDR3 sequence is 13 residues long. V lost 4 bases to trimming and J lost 4 bases; unmatched junction nucleotides: 4. In germline, CDR1 is SGHRS, CDR2 YFSETQ. The chain is built from TRBV5-1 and TRBJ1-2, with TRBD1 matching 7 bases. This sequence originates from a man aged 55 to 70 in good health and CMV-seronegative. Sequencing used PBMCs. DNA of the CDR3: TGCGCCAGCAGCGATCGGGACAGCTATGGCTACACCTTC. It translates to CASSDRDSYGYTF.